This entry lists 27 T cell receptor beta chains sequenced from one sample in a study of T cell responses to AZD1222 COVID-19 vaccine. TCRdb's table, derived via immunoSEQ multiplex PCR, lists solely in-frame clones and lacks some. The sample yields 150,000 to 200,000 clones, approximately 91% seen once. The sample was peripheral blood, taken on day 0 of AZD1222 vaccination. The receptors derive from an adult in good health.

A single count supports this clone. This sequence joins TRBV28 and TRBJ1-5; D is undetermined. Trimming cost V 6 bases and J 6 bases, with 9 bases left between them. The CDR3 has 12 residues. Germline V CDR1 and CDR2: MDHEN, SYDVKM. The DNA for the CDR3 is TGTGCCAGCAGGACTACAAGTCAGCCCCAGCATTTT. Its protein is CASRTTSQPQHF.

The CDR3 coding sequence is TGTGCCAGCAGTCAGGGGTACACTGAAGCTTTCTTT. Translation: CASSQGYTEAFF. The V and J genes are TRBV5-6 and TRBJ1-1; D perhaps matches TRBD1 (6 bases). The CDR3 sequence is 12 residues long. Looked up from germline, CDR1 is SGHDT and CDR2 is YYEEEE. Trimming removed 5 bases from V and 3 bases from J, with 8 bases in between.

The chain employs TRBV9 and TRBJ2-7, with 10 bases fitting TRBD1. The V segment lost 3 bases and the J segment 5 bases; nucleotides outside the gene matches: 17. Germline CDR1 and CDR2: SGDLS and YYNGEE. This CDR3 comprises 18 residues. The CDR3 region is CASSAPKDGTGVTHEQYF. The CDR3, as DNA: TGTGCCAGCAGCGCTCCTAAGGACGGGACAGGGGTGACACACGAGCAGTACTTC. Full variable domain (outside the CDR3, taken from reference TRBV9 and TRBJ2-7): DSGVTQTPKHLITATGQRVTLRCSPRSGDLSVYWYQQSLDQGLQFLIQYYNGEERAKGNILERFSAQQFPDLHSELNLSSLELGDSALYFCASSAPKDGTGVTHEQYFGPGTRLTVT.

The chain employs TRBV10-1 and TRBJ1-1; no reliable D call. This CDR3 contains 13 residues. CDR1 and CDR2 (germline): WNHNN, SYGVQD (reference sequence). V lost 0 bases to trimming and J lost 5 bases, with 7 bases between them. In DNA, the CDR3 is TGCGCCAGCAGTGAGTCGAAGTGGACTGAAGCTTTCTTT. Amino acid sequence: CASSESKWTEAFF.

This chain links TRBV7-6 with TRBJ2-7; 9 nucleotides agree with TRBD2. The CDR3 has 18 amino acids. Per the germline V gene, CDR1 is SGHVS and CDR2 is FNYEAQ. V dropped 3 bases and J dropped 1; count of bases not matched to a gene: 13. The CDR3 region is CASSFSGTSTDYSYEQYF. In DNA, the CDR3 is TGTGCCAGCAGCTTCTCCGGGACTAGCACAGATTATTCCTACGAGCAGTACTTC.

This chain links TRBV19 with TRBJ1-5, with D possibly matching TRBD1 (5 bases). V was pared by 3 bases and J by 2 bases, with 14 bases between. This CDR3 has 16 residues. Per germline, CDR1 LNHDA and CDR2 SQIVND (reference sequence). The CDR3 here is CASSIRGPRGNQPQHF. As DNA, the CDR3 is TGTGCCAGTAGTATTAGGGGTCCACGGGGCAATCAGCCCCAGCATTTT.

This rearrangement joins TRBV11-1 to TRBJ2-3, with a possible D match to TRBD1 (6 bases). Germline CDR1 reads SGHAT; CDR2 reads FQDESV (reference sequence). The CDR3 runs to 13 residues. The V gene lost 5 bases and the J gene lost 6 bases, with 12 bases spanning the gap. CDR3: CASSEQGGDTQYF. The DNA for the CDR3 is TGTGCCAGCAGCGAACAGGGCGGGGATACGCAGTATTTT.

This clone has just a few counts. The genes are TRBV16 and TRBJ2-5, with D maybe TRBD1 (5 bases). There are 14 residues in the CDR3. Germline loops: CDR1 KGHSY, CDR2 FQNENV. Trimming shortened V by 1 base and J by 3 bases, and 9 bases separated the two germline ends. CDR3 nucleotides: TGTGCCAGCAGCCAATTGGGCAGGGAAGAGACCCAGTACTTC. This gives the protein CASSQLGREETQYF.

The chain has TRBV6-5 and TRBJ1-1; 8 bases map to TRBD1. Germline V CDR1 and CDR2: MNHEY, SVGAGI. The CDR3 spans 15 residues. After removal of 6 bases from V and 0 bases from J, the junction contained 6 bases not matched to a gene. The DNA for the CDR3 is TGTGCCAGCAGGGACAGGGCCGACATGAACACTGAAGCTTTCTTT. Its translation: CASRDRADMNTEAFF.

The rearrangement uses TRBV19 and TRBJ2-1, with 8 bases lining up with TRBD2. V gave up 3 bases and J gave up 2 bases; unmatched junction bases: 3. The CDR3 covers 15 residues. From germline, CDR1 is LNHDA and CDR2 SQIVND (reference sequence). This chain's CDR3 is CASSMGLDAYNEQFF. CDR3 bases: TGTGCCAGTAGTATGGGACTAGACGCCTACAATGAGCAGTTCTTC.

The rearrangement joins TRBV28 to TRBJ1-2; D not resolved. This CDR3 region has 14 residues. The V gene's germline CDR1 is MDHEN and CDR2 SYDVKM. The V end lost 1 base, the J end lost 4 bases, and 10 bases lay between the germline ends. The CDR3 DNA reads as TGTGCCAGCAGTTTATTGGGCAGCCCCTATGGCTACACCTTC. The encoded protein is CASSLLGSPYGYTF.

The chain employs TRBV6-2 or TRBV6-3 and TRBJ2-7; D gene uncertain. V was pared by 6 bases and J by 1 base, with 7 bases between. This CDR3 has 12 residues. Germline V CDR1 and CDR2: MNHEY, SVGEGT. The CDR3 sequence: CASSLQSYEQYF. The DNA for the CDR3 is TGTGCCAGCAGCCTACAGTCCTACGAGCAGTACTTC.

This chain links TRBV29-1 with TRBJ2-1, with D perhaps assigned TRBD1 or TRBD2 (5 bases each). The CDR3 covers 15 residues. The V and J ends lost 6 bases and 0 bases respectively, with 15 bases between them. Germline values: CDR1 SQVTM, CDR2 ANQGSEA. The CDR3 here is CSVTLWGSSYNEQFF. The CDR3 coding sequence is TGCAGCGTAACCCTCTGGGGGAGCTCCTACAATGAGCAGTTCTTC.

This clone was recorded only once. The chain uses TRBV12-3 or TRBV12-4 and TRBJ2-7, with unresolved D. CDR3 size: 13 residues. V was shortened by 5 bases and J by 1 base, with 9 bases between the two germline ends. CDR3 amino acids: CASSKSASYEQYF. The CDR3 DNA sequence: TGTGCCAGCAGTAAATCGGCATCCTACGAGCAGTACTTC.

The chain employs TRBV9 and TRBJ2-3; D gene uncertain. Trimming shortened V by 0 bases and J by 1 base, and 3 bases separated the two germline ends. The CDR3 consists of 13 residues. Germline assignment: CDR1 SGDLS and CDR2 YYNGEE. The CDR3 is CASSVAGTDTQYF. The CDR3 nucleotides read TGTGCCAGCAGCGTAGCCGGCACAGATACGCAGTATTTT.

The J gene is TRBJ2-1, the V gene TRBV7-8; TRBD2 agrees at 11 bases. Trimming took 5 bases from V and 6 from J; bases not matched to a gene: 3. The germline V gene encodes CDR1 SGHVS and CDR2 FQNEAQ. The CDR3 sequence is 14 residues long. The CDR3 is CASSASGGTNEQFF. DNA for the CDR3: TGTGCCAGCAGCGCTAGCGGGGGGACCAATGAGCAGTTCTTC.

The rearrangement joins TRBV5-1 to TRBJ2-5; 15 bases align to TRBD2. There are 17 residues in the CDR3. Germline assignment: CDR1 SGHRS and CDR2 YFSETQ. V shed 4 bases and J 7 bases; nucleotides not matched to a gene: 11. The CDR3 region has the DNA TGCGCCAGCAGCCCCGGTGGGACTAGCGGGGGGCTAGTGACCCAGTACTTC. As protein: CASSPGGTSGGLVTQYF.

The CDR3 sequence is CASSFRTGGELFF. The CDR3, as DNA: TGCGCCAGCAGCTTCCGGACCGGCGGGGAGCTGTTTTTT. The rearrangement uses TRBV5-1 and TRBJ2-2; D is unresolved. The CDR3 extends over 13 amino acids. With 2 bases removed from V and 7 bases from J, the gap between germline ends came to 9 bases. CDR1 and CDR2 from the germline V gene are SGHRS and YFSETQ.

V gene TRBV3-1 (or the pseudogene TRBV3-2) combines with J gene TRBJ2-3; D remains ambiguous. The V gene's germline CDR1 is LGHDT and CDR2 YNNKEL (reference sequence). Trimming removed 0 bases from V and 2 bases from J, with 9 bases in between. The CDR3 totals 15 residues. In DNA, the CDR3 is TGTGCCAGCAGCCAAGATCTCGGTTACACAGATACGCAGTATTTT. Protein product: CASSQDLGYTDTQYF.

The chain links TRBV7-2 to TRBJ2-5; 11 positions agree with TRBD2. The germline CDR1 and CDR2 sequences are SGHTA and FQGNSA. This CDR3 is built from 16 residues. J was trimmed by 5 bases and V by 2 bases; bases with no gene match: 7. CDR3 sequence (DNA): TGTGCCAGCAGCTTAATTCCGCTAGCGGGAGGTGAGACCCAGTACTTC. It specifies CASSLIPLAGGETQYF.

The genes are TRBV4-1 and TRBJ2-1, with 10 nucleotides matching TRBD2. This CDR3 has 16 residues. The V and J ends lost 5 bases and 2 bases, in that order; junction bases with no gene match: 6. Germline V gene sequence: CDR1 MGHRA, CDR2 YSYEKL. The CDR3 coding sequence is TGCGCCAGCAGCATCCGGACTAGCGGCCCCTACAATGAGCAGTTCTTC. Its translation: CASSIRTSGPYNEQFF.

This chain joins TRBV5-4 and TRBJ1-4; no reliable D call. V lost 1 base, J lost 1 base, and 11 bases lay in between. The CDR3 consists of 16 residues. Germline V gene sequence: CDR1 SGHNT, CDR2 YYREEE (reference sequence). The CDR3 sequence is CASSLRDPETNEKLFF. CDR3 DNA: TGTGCCAGCAGCTTGAGGGATCCGGAAACTAATGAAAAACTGTTTTTT. Using reference TRBV5-4 and TRBJ1-4 for the parts outside the CDR3, the full variable domain is ETGVTQSPTHLIKTRGQQVTLRCSSQSGHNTVSWYQQALGQGPQFIFQYYREEENGRGNFPPRFSGLQFPNYSSELNVNALELDDSALYLCASSLRDPETNEKLFFGSGTQLSVL.

The chain combines TRBV7-2 with TRBJ1-6; a weak D match, TRBD1 (5 bases). The ends were cut back, 3 bases at V and 10 bases at J, with 22 bases in the middle. The germline CDR1 and CDR2 sequences are SGHTA and FQGNSA. The CDR3 is made up of 17 amino acids. The CDR3 protein is CASSLQDSGTIESPLHF. The DNA of the CDR3 is TGTGCCAGCAGCTTGCAAGACTCCGGGACGATAGAATCACCCCTCCACTTT.

The chain combines TRBV29-1 with TRBJ2-3; D remains unclear. The CDR3 extends over 12 amino acids. V lost 5 bases and J lost 2, with 8 bases in between. Looked up from germline, CDR1 is SQVTM and CDR2 is ANQGSEA. CDR3 loop: CSVRVPTDTQYF. The CDR3 DNA follows: TGCAGCGTTCGGGTCCCCACAGATACGCAGTATTTT.

The chain joins TRBV28 to TRBJ2-7, with no clear D. V was clipped by 6 bases and J by 0 bases, with 12 bases between them. CDR1 is MDHEN, CDR2 SYDVKM, per germline. This CDR3 is built from 14 residues. Written as DNA, the CDR3 is TGTGCCAGCAGCCGCGGTGGGTACTCCTACGAGCAGTACTTC. The encoded protein is CASSRGGYSYEQYF.

CDR3 in DNA: TGTGCCAGCACCCTAATGGGCAGTTCCTACGAGCAGTACTTC. Amino acid sequence: CASTLMGSSYEQYF. The rearrangement uses TRBV7-8 and TRBJ2-7, with D hard to call. CDR1 is SGHVS, CDR2 FQNEAQ, per germline. Trimming stripped 7 bases from V and 1 base from J, with 14 bases between. The CDR3 runs 14 residues.

The chain uses TRBV9 and TRBJ1-5, with D uncertain. The CDR3 has 14 residues. Trimming stripped 0 bases from V and 6 bases from J, with 10 bases between. CDR1 and CDR2 from the germline V gene are SGDLS and YYNGEE. CDR3 DNA: TGTGCCAGCAGCGTAGAGTTTTTCGGTCAGCCCCAGCATTTT. Its translation: CASSVEFFGQPQHF.